This T cell receptor (beta chain) comes out of a study of cytomegalovirus exposure and HLA in healthy donors. PCR was performed using 60 Vbeta and 13 Jbeta primers. Original processing methods: A later analysis tallied about 80 million unique TCR beta chains, 10 million to 12 million of them shared. TCRdb's copy holds only in-frame clones and misses some; the assay was immunoSEQ multiplex PCR. V, J and clone size were drawn from that table, and D and trimming were deduced from the DNA. The top ten hold over 1.1% of the sample, which has hundreds of thousands of clones, about 83% seen once. The clonotype comes from a girl aged 5-17 years in good health and CMV-seronegative. The sample taken for sequencing was PBMCs.

DNA for the CDR3: TGTGCCACCAGCAGGCACTATTACACTGAAGCTTTCTTT. Amino acids: CATSRHYYTEAFF. This chain joins TRBV15 and TRBJ1-1, with D hard to call. Looked up from germline, CDR1 is LNHNV and CDR2 is YYDKDF (reference sequence). The CDR3 extends over 13 amino acids. Trimming pared 3 bases from V and 3 bases from J, leaving 8 bases between.